The present TCR beta chain was sequenced within a study of T cells in tuberculosis. The repertoire was sequenced with immunoSEQ multiplex PCR; TCRdb's copy has only in-frame clones and lacks some. The table has 25,000 to 35,000 clones, 87% seen once. The study's findings and limits: Shorter CDR3-alpha in active tuberculosis partly drove smaller distances.

Concerning this clone: Its antigen is not known.

The CDR3 totals 11 residues. Trimming pared 6 bases from V and 7 bases from J, leaving 9 bases between. Germline V gives CDR1 DFQATT, CDR2 SNEGSKA (reference sequence). Time point given: new active TB diagnosis, blood taken before or within 7 days of starting treatment. This TCR derives from an adult with tuberculosis. The chain recombines TRBV20-1 with TRBJ1-4; D might be TRBD1 (6 bases). The source material was PBMCs, sampled at tuberculosis diagnosis. CDR3 bases: TGCAGTGCAGAGACAGGTGAAAAACTGTTTTTT. Its protein product is CSAETGEKLFF.